One sample yielded the 5 T cell receptor beta chains listed below, sequenced in a study of blood T cell repertoires in COVID-19. Method: immunoSEQ multiplex PCR; TCRdb's copy keeps in-frame clones and lacks some. The sample lists 100,000 to 150,000 clones; approximately 85% were seen once. Material: peripheral blood. Source of these receptors: a woman aged 80 or over with COVID-19, enrolled during active disease.

The chain employs TRBV28 and TRBJ1-5, with D unclear. The V end was cut by 0 bases, the J end by 6 bases, with 6 bases between. CDR3 size: 13 residues. Germline CDR1 is MDHEN and CDR2 is SYDVKM. CDR3 nucleotide sequence: TGTGCCAGCAGTTTATGGGGAGTTCAGCCCCAGCATTTT. Translated: CASSLWGVQPQHF.

The rearrangement links TRBV28 to TRBJ2-1, with TRBD2 matching over 14 bases. Germline CDR1 and CDR2: MDHEN and SYDVKM. The CDR3 extends over 18 amino acids. V shed 6 bases and J 7 bases; nucleotides not matched to a gene: 14. The chain's CDR3 is CASRDGLAGGLPTNEQFF. The CDR3 DNA sequence: TGTGCCAGCAGGGATGGACTAGCGGGAGGCCTTCCTACGAATGAGCAGTTCTTC. Full variable domain (outside the CDR3, taken from reference TRBV28 and TRBJ2-1): DVKVTQSSRYLVKRTGEKVFLECVQDMDHENMFWYRQDPGLGLRLIYFSYDVKMKEKGDIPEGYSVSREKKERFSLILESASTNQTSMYLCASRDGLAGGLPTNEQFFGPGTRLTVL.

The genes are TRBV6-4 and TRBJ2-1; the D gene is possibly TRBD2 (6 bases). The CDR3 consists of 16 residues. The germline V gene encodes CDR1 MRHNA and CDR2 SNTAGT. Trimming took 3 bases from V and 10 from J, leaving 22 bases between them. The DNA for the CDR3 is TGTGCCAGCAGTGAGGGCGGGGCCCGTGCTACGGAGGAGCAGTTCTTC. Translated: CASSEGGARATEEQFF.

The rearrangement uses TRBV2 and TRBJ1-5; TRBD1 is a possible D gene (6 bases). Germline CDR1 SNHLY, CDR2 FYNNEI. Deletions cut 1 base from V and 6 bases from J, with 10 bases between. This CDR3 has 14 amino acids. In DNA, the CDR3 is TGTGCCAGCAGTGAAGGGCAGGGGCCTCAGCCCCAGCATTTT. Its protein product is CASSEGQGPQPQHF.

Written as DNA, the CDR3 is TGTGCCAGCAGCCAGGGATCTAGCGGGAACACCGGGGAGCTGTTTTTT. Amino acid sequence: CASSQGSSGNTGELFF. J is TRBJ2-2 and V is TRBV4-2; 7 bases agree with TRBD2. Germline values: CDR1 LGHNA, CDR2 YNFKEQ. Trimming cost V 3 bases and J 1 base; bases outside gene matches: 5. This CDR3 contains 16 residues.